This TCR beta chain appears in the sequencing data of a study of T cell changes during pregnancy in multiple sclerosis. Some clones are missing from TCRdb's copy, which holds only in-frame ones; the method was immunoSEQ multiplex PCR. The data contain tens of thousands of clones, about 91% of them singletons. The CDR3 extends over 11 amino acids. V was cut by 6 bases and J by 8 bases, with 13 bases left in between. Germline V gene sequence: CDR1 SQVTM, CDR2 ANQGSEA. This chain joins TRBV29-1 and TRBJ1-2, with no clear D. This sample comprised CD4+ T cells from peripheral blood mononuclear cells, obtained after pregnancy. The source is a female donor in good health, enrolled as a control in a pregnancy study. CDR3: CSVREGSGYTF. CDR3 DNA: TGCAGCGTCCGAGAGGGCAGCGGCTACACCTTC.